The 15 T cell receptor beta chains reported below all come from one sample, sequenced in a study of CD8 T cell repertoires and HIV-1 epitope variants. Profiling relied on immunoSEQ multiplex PCR, and the TCRdb table lists in-frame clones only, not all of them. The sample includes over 4,000 clones, roughly two thirds of them seen just once. No antigen has been identified for these receptors. Input material: cultured CD8+ T cells derived from PBMCs. The origin of the receptors is a male donor with HIV.

This clone was seen more than once but under ten times. The V call is TRBV28, the J call TRBJ1-5, with 11 bases matching TRBD1. Germline V gene sequence: CDR1 MDHEN, CDR2 SYDVKM. The junction had 4 bases not matched to a gene; V was cut back by 3 bases and J by 6 bases. The CDR3 is 15 amino acids. The CDR3 protein is CASSLGQGGTQPQHF. The CDR3 bases are TGTGCCAGCAGTTTGGGACAGGGGGGGACTCAGCCCCAGCATTTT. The variable domain in full, with the rest retrieved from reference TRBV28 and TRBJ1-5, is DVKVTQSSRYLVKRTGEKVFLECVQDMDHENMFWYRQDPGLGLRLIYFSYDVKMKEKGDIPEGYSVSREKKERFSLILESASTNQTSMYLCASSLGQGGTQPQHFGDGTRLSIL.

The chain recombines TRBV6-5 with TRBJ1-5; no reliable D call. CDR3 length equals 13 residues. V dropped 0 bases and J dropped 7 bases, with 7 bases sitting between them. CDR1 is MNHEY and CDR2 is SVGAGI in the germline V gene. In DNA, the CDR3 is TGTGCCAGCAGTTACTCGCCGGTCCAGCCCCAGCATTTT. Protein product: CASSYSPVQPQHF.

This clone was picked up one time. In DNA form, the CDR3 reads TGTGCCAGCAGCTTGAGGGACAGGGGGCCCACTGAAGCTTTCTTT. Encoded protein: CASSLRDRGPTEAFF. The rearrangement links TRBV5-4 to TRBJ1-1; 12 positions match TRBD1. V lost 1 base to trimming and J lost 4 bases; unmatched junction nucleotides: 2. CDR3 length: 15 amino acids. Germline V CDR1 and CDR2: SGHNT, YYREEE (reference sequence).

V usage is TRBV4-3 and J usage is TRBJ2-5, with 8 bases lining up with TRBD2. The CDR3 is 15 amino acids. CDR1 and CDR2 (germline): LGHNA, YSLEER. V was pared by 6 bases and J by 6 bases, with 12 bases of the junction left unmatched. The CDR3 DNA reads as TGCGCCAGCAGTCCATCGAGGATAGCGGGGCAGACCCAGTACTTC. Translation: CASSPSRIAGQTQYF.

This clone came up a few times. The chain recombines TRBV4-3 with TRBJ1-1; unclear D gene. V was pared by 0 bases and J by 8 bases, with 16 bases between. This CDR3 comprises 15 residues. Germline V lookup: CDR1 LGHNA, CDR2 YSLEER. CDR3 region: CASSQDLGSTSEAFF. DNA for the CDR3: TGCGCCAGCAGCCAAGATTTGGGTAGCACTTCAGAAGCTTTCTTT.

The chain uses TRBV23-1 and TRBJ1-2; unclear D gene. TRBV23-1 is an ORF, and what it does is uncertain. This CDR3 spans 14 amino acids. The ends were cut back, 1 base at V and 1 base at J, with 7 bases in the middle. CDR3 region: CASSQWRLNYGYTF. CDR3 bases: TGCGCCAGCAGTCAATGGAGGCTTAACTATGGCTACACCTTC.

The genes are TRBV5-4 and TRBJ2-5, with D tentatively TRBD1 (6 bases). Per the germline V gene, CDR1 is SGHNT and CDR2 is YYREEE (reference sequence). CDR3 length: 12 residues. With 8 bases removed from V and 2 bases from J, the gap between germline ends came to 10 bases. The CDR3 DNA reads as TGTGCCAGTTGGGACACACAAGAGACCCAGTACTTC. This translates into CASWDTQETQYF.

This clone has more than one count but fewer than ten. The J gene is TRBJ1-1, the V gene TRBV29-1, with TRBD1 as a possible D gene (5 bases). CDR1 and CDR2 (germline): SQVTM, ANQGSEA. V was trimmed by 1 base and J by 5 bases, leaving 8 bases between them. CDR3 length equals 12 residues. Here the CDR3 DNA reads TGCAGCGTTGAAGGGGGGGGGACTGAAGCTTTCTTT. Translation gives CSVEGGGTEAFF.

This clone ranks as medium-sized (0.01 to 0.1%). The J gene is TRBJ1-6, the V gene TRBV7-9; 8 bases align to TRBD1. Germline V gene sequence: CDR1 SEHNR, CDR2 FQNEAQ (reference sequence). The CDR3 is made up of 16 amino acids. Trimming cost V 3 bases and J 2 bases; bases outside gene matches: 3. The CDR3 nucleotides are TGTGCCAGCAGCTTGGACAGGGTAGCCTATAATTCACCCCTCCACTTT. Amino acids: CASSLDRVAYNSPLHF. The full variable domain, in which reference TRBV7-9 and TRBJ1-6 provide the parts outside the CDR3, is DTGVSQNPRHKITKRGQNVTFRCDPISEHNRLYWYRQTLGQGPEFLTYFQNEAQLEKSRLLSDRFSAERPKGSFSTLEIQRTEQGDSAMYLCASSLDRVAYNSPLHFGNGTRLTVT.

The chain recombines TRBV6-5 with TRBJ2-7; 9 bases align to TRBD1. The CDR3 is 14 amino acids. The V segment lost 5 bases and the J segment 2 bases; nucleotides outside the gene matches: 4. CDR1 is MNHEY and CDR2 is SVGAGI in the germline V gene. DNA of the CDR3: TGTGCCAGCAGTGAAGGGACAGGGACCTACGAGCAGTACTTC. This gives the protein CASSEGTGTYEQYF.

This clone has only a few counts. This chain links TRBV5-4 with TRBJ1-5; D is ambiguous. Germline V gene sequence: CDR1 SGHNT, CDR2 YYREEE (reference sequence). V gave up 0 bases and J gave up 3 bases, with 1 base separating them. This CDR3 spans 12 amino acids. CDR3 sequence (DNA): TGTGCCAGCAGCTTGGACAATCAGCCCCAGCATTTT. Translated, it gives CASSLDNQPQHF.

This chain links TRBV23-1 with TRBJ2-3; D is perhaps TRBD1 or TRBD2 (6 bases each). TRBV23-1 is labeled an ORF, and its function is uncertain. The CDR3 loop spans 15 amino acids. The V end was cut by 8 bases, the J end by 4 bases, with 19 bases between. The CDR3 region has the DNA TGCGCCAGCCCTCCCGGGACATCGGGGGCAGATACGCAGTATTTT. Translating it yields CASPPGTSGADTQYF.

J is TRBJ2-7 and V is TRBV5-5; D remains unclear. From germline, CDR1 is SGHKS and CDR2 YYEKEE (reference sequence). Between the trimmed V and J ends, which lost 3 bases and 7 bases, there was a span of 14 bases. The CDR3 extends over 13 amino acids. CDR3 protein: CASSSGSAGEQYF. CDR3 bases: TGTGCCAGCAGCTCGGGTTCCGCTGGGGAGCAGTACTTC.

This rearrangement joins TRBV6-5 to TRBJ1-1; 8 positions agree with TRBD1. Trimming cost V 2 bases and J 0 bases; bases outside gene matches: 5. Germline V gene sequence: CDR1 MNHEY, CDR2 SVGAGI. The CDR3 runs 16 residues. CDR3: CASSYANRGMNTEAFF. For the CDR3, the DNA is TGTGCCAGCAGTTACGCGAACAGGGGGATGAACACTGAAGCTTTCTTT.

CDR3: CATGTGSSGANVLTF. CDR3 bases: TGTGCCACCGGGACAGGGTCCTCTGGGGCCAACGTCCTGACTTTC. V gene TRBV28 combines with J gene TRBJ2-6; TRBD1 agrees at 9 bases. Germline CDR1 reads MDHEN; CDR2 reads SYDVKM. V lost 10 bases and J lost 0; bases outside the gene matches: 4. The CDR3 runs to 15 residues.